Below, one T cell receptor beta chain is given with its context. Its antigen is not known. Unmatched junction bases numbered 8, after V lost 4 bases and J lost 5 bases. Germline CDR1 is LGHDT and CDR2 is YNNKEL (reference sequence). The CDR3 is 15 residues long. These data originate in a study of T cell responses to AZD1222 COVID-19 vaccine. Findings and limits, study-wide: Spike was spanned by vaccine-associated CD4 TCRs, which were dominant at 160-218 and 743-854.

Some clones are missing from TCRdb's copy, which holds only in-frame ones; the method was immunoSEQ multiplex PCR. The sample shows 80,000 or so clones, about 92% of them seen only once. The source material was peripheral blood, sampled 28 days after the second AZD1222 dose. The receptor's source is an adult who received the AZD1222 COVID-19 vaccine. The chain uses TRBV3-1 (or the pseudogene TRBV3-2) and TRBJ2-1; TRBD2 matches 7 bases. In nucleotides, the CDR3 is TGTGCCAGCAGCCGGCGGGAGTTACTTAACAATGAGCAGTTCTTC. Protein product: CASSRRELLNNEQFF.